The clone carrying this T cell receptor (beta chain) has only a few counts. Its antigen is still unknown. Per germline, CDR1 MNHEY and CDR2 SVGAGI. With 0 bases removed from V and 7 bases from J, the gap between germline ends came to 18 bases. CDR3 length equals 16 residues. This sample was included in a study of PD-1 blockade in classical Hodgkin lymphoma. Overall study: Nivolumab dosing for patients was 3 mg/kg, administered intravenously every 2 weeks. General study results and limits: CD4+ TCR diversity, unlike CD8+, climbed significantly by C4D1.

Time point here: cycle 4 day 1 (C4D1), after 6 weeks of nivolumab. After autologous stem cell transplantation all patients relapsed, and prior brentuximab vedotin exposure differed between cohorts. Patients reached a best response of complete response, partial response or progressive disease. Method: immunoSEQ multiplex PCR; TCRdb's copy keeps in-frame clones and lacks some. The table has about 30,000 clones, about four fifths seen once; the top ten hold approximately 17%. The specimen was peripheral blood mononuclear cells (PBMCs), collected before the fourth cycle of nivolumab. The source of this sequence is a human donor with classical Hodgkin lymphoma. The chain combines TRBV6-5 with TRBJ1-1; tentative D call: TRBD1 (6 bases). CDR3 protein: CASSYSYALQGVEAFF. The CDR3 DNA sequence: TGTGCCAGCAGTTACTCCTACGCCCTACAGGGAGTTGAAGCTTTCTTT.